The T cell receptor (beta chain) described here comes from a study of blood T cell repertoires in COVID-19. On the study more broadly: From the United States, Italy and Spain came samples of acute and convalescent COVID-19. Sources were T cells, B-cell-depleted T cells, or PBMCs; the material itself was cDNA or gDNA.

V lost 2 bases to trimming and J lost 2 bases; unmatched junction nucleotides: 5. This CDR3 has 16 residues. Germline assignment: CDR1 MNHEY and CDR2 SVGAGI. Per the authors' pipeline: Reference gene primer amplification yielded estimated nucleated cell counts. The method was immunoSEQ multiplex PCR; TCRdb's version includes in-frame clones alone and lacks a portion of them. D and trimming were read from the DNA, whereas the V and J calls and clone size are those reported in that table. There are 350,000 or so clones in the sample; 80% to 90% occur only once, and about 9.4% lies in the top ten. A Seattle source enrolled patients during active infection and followed them longitudinally.

The chain recombines TRBV6-5 with TRBJ2-7, with 11 bases matching TRBD2. The clonotype originates from a woman aged 25 to 45 with COVID-19, enrolled during active disease. Sequencing used peripheral blood. As DNA, the CDR3 is TGTGCCAGCAGTTACGGCGGTAGCGGGAGGGCCTACGAGCAGTACTTC. Its translation is CASSYGGSGRAYEQYF.